This T cell receptor (beta chain) was obtained from a study of technical replicates of blood from several donors. The germline V gene encodes CDR1 SSHAT and CDR2 FNYEAQ (reference sequence). CDR3 length: 15 amino acids. The germline V and J ends were trimmed by 5 bases and 0 bases, with 11 bases remaining between them. The repertoire was sequenced with immunoSEQ multiplex PCR; TCRdb's copy has only in-frame clones and lacks some. The sample lists around 63,000 clones; more than 85% were seen once. The TCR was taken from a human donor in good health. Some clones in this sample may be carry-over from other donors' samples. Sample: PBMCs. The genes are TRBV7-7 and TRBJ2-1, with D perhaps TRBD2 (6 bases). The CDR3 sequence: CASSLSGSSYNEQFF. The CDR3 DNA follows: TGTGCCAGCAGCCTTAGCGGTAGCTCCTACAATGAGCAGTTCTTC.